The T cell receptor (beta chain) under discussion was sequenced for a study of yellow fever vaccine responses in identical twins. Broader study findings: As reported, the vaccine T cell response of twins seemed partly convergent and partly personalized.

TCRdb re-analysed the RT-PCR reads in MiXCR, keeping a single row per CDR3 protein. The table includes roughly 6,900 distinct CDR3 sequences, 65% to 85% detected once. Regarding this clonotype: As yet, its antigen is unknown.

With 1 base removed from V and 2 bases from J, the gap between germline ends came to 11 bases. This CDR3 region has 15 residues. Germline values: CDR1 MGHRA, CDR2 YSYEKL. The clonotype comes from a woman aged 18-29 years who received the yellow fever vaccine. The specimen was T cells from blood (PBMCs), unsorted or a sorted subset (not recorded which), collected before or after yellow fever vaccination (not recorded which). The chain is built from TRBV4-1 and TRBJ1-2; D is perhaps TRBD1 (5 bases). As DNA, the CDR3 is TGCGCCAGCAGCCAAGCAGAGGCAGGGAACTATGGCTACACCTTC. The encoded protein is CASSQAEAGNYGYTF.